One sample yielded the 15 T cell receptor beta chains listed below, sequenced in a study of beta chain features in type 1 diabetes. The antigens for these receptors are not known. General observations from the study: Within each of all four CD4+ subsets, Type 1 diabetes patients had TCRB CDR3s that were moderately but significantly shorter.

The authors reverse transcribed all of the isolated RNA, so sequencing captured expressed TCRB transcripts. Sequencing was performed with immunoSEQ multiplex PCR; in TCRdb, only in-frame clones are kept and a portion is missing. The data contain 500,000 to 850,000 clones, about 14% of them singletons. Sequenced input: naive CD4+ T cells from blood. These receptor sequences come from a young man with type 1 diabetes.

The chain couples TRBV2 to TRBJ2-7; the D gene could be TRBD1 or TRBD2 (5 bases each). V gave up 7 bases and J gave up 2 bases, with 15 bases separating them. Germline V CDR1 and CDR2: SNHLY, FYNNEI. The CDR3 is 14 amino acids. CDR3 region: CASNPPGRTYEQYF. CDR3 sequence (DNA): TGTGCCAGCAATCCGCCGGGACGGACCTACGAGCAGTACTTC.

This clone occurred a few times. V and J are TRBV30 and TRBJ2-7; D ambiguous. CDR3 length: 14 residues. Germline CDR1 GTSNPN, CDR2 SVGIG (reference sequence). V lost 2 bases and J lost 9, with 20 bases in between. The CDR3 region has the DNA TGTGCCTGGAGTAGAGGTCAACGGGTAATGGGGCAGTACTTC. Translated, it gives CAWSRGQRVMGQYF. Using reference TRBV30 and TRBJ2-7 for the parts outside the CDR3, the full variable domain is SQTIHQWPATLVQPVGSPLSLECTVEGTSNPNLYWYRQAAGRGLQLLFYSVGIGQISSEVPQNLSASRPQDRQFILSSKKLLLSDSGFYLCAWSRGQRVMGQYFGPGTRLTVT.

There are a few counts of this clone. The rearrangement links TRBV30 to TRBJ2-2; 7 nucleotides match TRBD1. Looked up from germline, CDR1 is GTSNPN and CDR2 is SVGIG (reference sequence). This CDR3 has 17 amino acids. J was trimmed by 2 bases and V by 0 bases; bases with no gene match: 9. The CDR3 loop reads CAWSVSRTGDNTGELFF. The CDR3 coding sequence is TGTGCCTGGAGTGTATCCCGGACAGGCGACAACACCGGGGAGCTGTTTTTT. Supplemented by reference TRBV30 and TRBJ2-2, the full variable domain reads SQTIHQWPATLVQPVGSPLSLECTVEGTSNPNLYWYRQAAGRGLQLLFYSVGIGQISSEVPQNLSASRPQDRQFILSSKKLLLSDSGFYLCAWSVSRTGDNTGELFFGEGSRLTVL.

This clone occurred a few times. The V call is TRBV7-9, the J call TRBJ1-3; D unresolved. Trimming took off 8 bases at V and 0 bases at J, with 17 bases between the two ends. This CDR3 spans 16 amino acids. Germline values: CDR1 SEHNR, CDR2 FQNEAQ (reference sequence). The CDR3 is CASGSLRHSSGNTIYF. The CDR3 DNA is TGTGCCAGCGGTTCCCTCAGGCACTCCTCTGGAAACACCATATATTTT.

This clone was observed once. CDR3 nucleotide sequence: TGCGCCAGCAGCCAGGGATGGGCTAGGGAATACGAGCAGTACTTC. It codes for CASSQGWAREYEQYF. The J gene is TRBJ2-7, the V gene TRBV4-1, with unresolved D. Trimming removed 3 bases from V and 4 bases from J, with 16 bases in between. This CDR3 is built from 15 residues. Germline V gives CDR1 MGHRA, CDR2 YSYEKL.

This clone came up a few times. This sequence joins TRBV6-5 and TRBJ2-7; no reliable D call. The V end was cut by 2 bases, the J end by 1 base, with 6 bases between. Per the germline V gene, CDR1 is MNHEY and CDR2 is SVGAGI. CDR3 length: 13 residues. The CDR3 DNA is TGTGCCAGCAGTTACAGGCAGTCCTACGAGCAGTACTTC. The encoded protein is CASSYRQSYEQYF.

This chain joins TRBV2 and TRBJ2-3, with no clear D. V was trimmed by 6 bases and J by 2 bases, leaving 12 bases between them. The germline V gene encodes CDR1 SNHLY and CDR2 FYNNEI. The CDR3 length is 14 residues. For the CDR3, the DNA is TGTGCCAGCAGCACAATGATTTACACAGATACGCAGTATTTT. Translation gives CASSTMIYTDTQYF.

This clone occurred a few times. The chain joins TRBV4-1 to TRBJ2-3; 9 bases map to TRBD2. Germline V CDR1 and CDR2: MGHRA, YSYEKL. The V segment lost 1 base and the J segment 7 bases; nucleotides outside the gene matches: 6. This CDR3 comprises 15 residues. CDR3 nucleotide sequence: TGCGCCAGCAGCCAAGCTGTTAGCGGGAGTTATACGCAGTATTTT. Translated, it gives CASSQAVSGSYTQYF.

The table lists this clone with many counts. The chain uses TRBV19 and TRBJ2-3; TRBD1 agrees at 7 bases. After removal of 11 bases from V and 6 bases from J, the junction contained 23 bases not matched to a gene. The germline V gene has CDR1 LNHDA and CDR2 SQIVND (reference sequence). This CDR3 comprises 17 residues. CDR3 nucleotide sequence: TGTGCCGTCCTTGGCCCCGAACAGGGGAGAGGGTCGGATACGCAGTATTTT. This codes for CAVLGPEQGRGSDTQYF.

The chain joins TRBV13 to TRBJ2-1; 8 bases are a match to TRBD1. V lost 0 bases, J lost 12 bases, and 16 bases stayed unmatched. This CDR3 has 17 amino acids. Looked up from germline, CDR1 is PRHDT and CDR2 is FYEKMQ (reference sequence). The CDR3 DNA follows: TGTGCCAGCAGCTTAGGCCCCCCCGGGACAGGAGATTGGGGGCAGTTCTTC. It is translated as CASSLGPPGTGDWGQFF. The variable domain in full, completed from reference TRBV13 and TRBJ2-1, reads AAGVIQSPRHLIKEKRETATLKCYPIPRHDTVYWYQQGPGQDPQFLISFYEKMQSDKGSIPDRFSAQQFSDYHSELNMSSLELGDSALYFCASSLGPPGTGDWGQFFGPGTRLTVL.

The V and J genes are TRBV30 and TRBJ1-2; no firm D call. V was clipped by 5 bases and J by 8 bases, with 6 bases between them. The CDR3 consists of 9 residues. CDR1 and CDR2 (germline): GTSNPN, SVGIG (reference sequence). CDR3 residues: CAWGEGYTF. CDR3 DNA sequence: TGTGCCTGGGGCGAAGGCTACACCTTC.

This rearrangement joins TRBV4-3 to TRBJ2-3, with D possibly TRBD1 on 5 matching bases. Trimming shortened V by 0 bases and J by 5 bases, and 9 bases separated the two germline ends. The CDR3 totals 14 residues. Germline V gene sequence: CDR1 LGHNA, CDR2 YSLEER. The CDR3 reads CASSQDEGQDTQYF. CDR3 sequence (DNA): TGCGCCAGCAGCCAAGATGAAGGACAAGATACGCAGTATTTT.

V gene TRBV4-3 combines with J gene TRBJ1-3, with a tentative D call TRBD1 (5 bases). This CDR3 spans 18 amino acids. The germline CDR1 and CDR2 sequences are LGHNA and YSLEER. The V and J ends lost 0 bases and 1 base respectively, with 16 bases between them. The CDR3 is CASSQDSTGTESGNTIYF. The CDR3 DNA reads TGCGCCAGCAGCCAAGACTCGACGGGGACTGAGTCTGGAAACACCATATATTTT.

The chain uses TRBV30 and TRBJ2-7, with 7 bases identical to TRBD2. CDR1 and CDR2 (germline): GTSNPN, SVGIG (reference sequence). CDR3 length: 13 amino acids. The V segment lost 3 bases and the J segment 5 bases; nucleotides outside the gene matches: 7. The CDR3 spells CAWRRELRNEQYF. CDR3 nucleotide sequence: TGTGCCTGGAGGCGGGAGTTACGTAACGAGCAGTACTTC.

The chain has TRBV11-2 and TRBJ1-2; perhaps TRBD1 as D (5 bases). Trimming left V 0 bases short and J 3 bases short, with 14 bases between. Germline V gene data show CDR1 as SGHAT and CDR2 as FQNNGV. CDR3 length equals 16 residues. Here the CDR3 reads CASSLEGQRSYYGYTF. The CDR3 DNA follows: TGTGCCAGCAGCTTAGAGGGGCAGAGGAGTTACTATGGCTACACCTTC.